This T cell receptor (beta chain) was observed in a study of response to subunit inactivated influenza vaccine. Findings and caveats of the study: T cells newly recruited by each seasonal influenza vaccination are few, the authors suggested.

TCRdb reprocessed the RT-PCR reads via MiXCR and lists one record per CDR3 protein. The top ten clones hold about 11% of a sample with about 830,000 distinct CDR3 sequences, 18% of them seen once. This clonotype was seen many times. The antigen is unknown. V dropped 10 bases and J dropped 2 bases, with 10 bases sitting between them. The CDR3 spans 12 residues. Sequencing used PBMCs from blood, obtained 4 to 6 days after vaccination. This chain connects TRBV12-3 or TRBV12-4 to TRBJ2-3, with D perhaps TRBD1 (5 bases). The sequence was collected from a middle-aged man who received an inactivated influenza vaccine. The chain's CDR3 is CATRQFTDTQYF. CDR3 nucleotide sequence: TGTGCCACTAGACAGTTCACAGATACGCAGTATTTT.